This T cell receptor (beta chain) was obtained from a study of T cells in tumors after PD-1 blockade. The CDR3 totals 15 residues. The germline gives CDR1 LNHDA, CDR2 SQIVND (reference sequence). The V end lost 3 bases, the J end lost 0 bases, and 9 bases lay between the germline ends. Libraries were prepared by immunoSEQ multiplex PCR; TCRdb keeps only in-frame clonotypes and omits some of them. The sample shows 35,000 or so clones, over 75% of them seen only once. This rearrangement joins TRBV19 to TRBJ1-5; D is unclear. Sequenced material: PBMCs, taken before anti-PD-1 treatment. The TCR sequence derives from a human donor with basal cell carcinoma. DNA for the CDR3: TGTGCCAGTAGTATGGTTCAGACTAGCAATCAGCCCCAGCATTTT. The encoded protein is CASSMVQTSNQPQHF.